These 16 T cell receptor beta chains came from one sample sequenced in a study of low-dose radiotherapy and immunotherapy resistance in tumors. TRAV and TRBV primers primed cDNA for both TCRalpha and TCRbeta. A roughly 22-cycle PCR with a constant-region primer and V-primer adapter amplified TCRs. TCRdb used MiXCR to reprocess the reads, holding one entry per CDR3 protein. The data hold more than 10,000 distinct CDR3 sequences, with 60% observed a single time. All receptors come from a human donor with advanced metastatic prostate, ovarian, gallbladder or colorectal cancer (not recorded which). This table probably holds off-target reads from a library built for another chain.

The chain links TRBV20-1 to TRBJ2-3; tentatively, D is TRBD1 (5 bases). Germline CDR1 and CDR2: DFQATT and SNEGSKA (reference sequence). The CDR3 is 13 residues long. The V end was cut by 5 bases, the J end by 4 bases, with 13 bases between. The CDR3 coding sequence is TGCAGTGCTCCCCGGACAAATCCAGATACGCAGTATTTT. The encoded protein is CSAPRTNPDTQYF.

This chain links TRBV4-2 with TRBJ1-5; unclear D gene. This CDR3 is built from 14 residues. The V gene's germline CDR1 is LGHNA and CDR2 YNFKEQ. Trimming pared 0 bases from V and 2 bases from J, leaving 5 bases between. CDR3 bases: TGTGCCAGCAGCCAAGATTCGGGCAATCAGCCCCAGCATTTT. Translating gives CASSQDSGNQPQHF.

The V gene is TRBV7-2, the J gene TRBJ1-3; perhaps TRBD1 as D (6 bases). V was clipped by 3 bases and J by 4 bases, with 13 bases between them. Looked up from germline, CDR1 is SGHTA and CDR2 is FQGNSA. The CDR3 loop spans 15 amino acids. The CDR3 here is CASSFYRQDGNTIYF. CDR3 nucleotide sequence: TGTGCCAGCAGCTTTTACCGACAGGACGGAAACACCATATATTTT.

This CDR3 is CSVEGRALTYTF. The CDR3 bases are TGCAGCGTTGAAGGCAGGGCCCTAACCTACACCTTC. The chain has TRBV29-1 and TRBJ1-2, with a possible D match to TRBD1 (5 bases). Germline V gives CDR1 SQVTM, CDR2 ANQGSEA. V gave up 1 base and J gave up 10 bases, with 13 bases separating them. The CDR3 covers 12 residues.

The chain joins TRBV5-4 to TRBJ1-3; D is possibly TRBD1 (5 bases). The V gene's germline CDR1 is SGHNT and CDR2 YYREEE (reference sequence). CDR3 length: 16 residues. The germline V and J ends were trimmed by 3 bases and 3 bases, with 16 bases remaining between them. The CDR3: CASSSPGADFGNTIYF. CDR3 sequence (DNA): TGTGCCAGCAGCTCACCTGGGGCAGACTTTGGAAACACCATATATTTT. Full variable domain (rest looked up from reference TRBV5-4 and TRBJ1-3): ETGVTQSPTHLIKTRGQQVTLRCSSQSGHNTVSWYQQALGQGPQFIFQYYREEENGRGNFPPRFSGLQFPNYSSELNVNALELDDSALYLCASSSPGADFGNTIYFGEGSWLTVV.

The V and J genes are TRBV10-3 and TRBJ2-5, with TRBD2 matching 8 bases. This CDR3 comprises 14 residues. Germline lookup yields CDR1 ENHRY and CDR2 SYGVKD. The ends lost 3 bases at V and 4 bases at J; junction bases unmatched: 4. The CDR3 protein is CAISDGGGPETQYF. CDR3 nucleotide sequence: TGTGCCATCAGTGACGGGGGGGGACCAGAGACCCAGTACTTC.

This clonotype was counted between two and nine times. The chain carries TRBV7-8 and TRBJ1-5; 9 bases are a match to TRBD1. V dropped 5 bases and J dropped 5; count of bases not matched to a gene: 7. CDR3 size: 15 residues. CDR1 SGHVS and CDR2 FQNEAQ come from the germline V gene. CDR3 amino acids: CASSIRQGGDQPQHF. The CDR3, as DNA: TGTGCCAGCAGCATCCGACAGGGGGGGGATCAGCCCCAGCATTTT.

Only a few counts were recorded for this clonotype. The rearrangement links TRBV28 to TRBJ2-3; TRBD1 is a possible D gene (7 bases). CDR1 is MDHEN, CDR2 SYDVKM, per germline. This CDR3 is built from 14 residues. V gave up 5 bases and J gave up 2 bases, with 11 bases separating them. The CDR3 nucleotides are TGTGCCAGCAGTGCGGGACAGTACACAGATACGCAGTATTTT. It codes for CASSAGQYTDTQYF. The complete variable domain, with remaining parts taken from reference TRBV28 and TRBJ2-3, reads DVKVTQSSRYLVKRTGEKVFLECVQDMDHENMFWYRQDPGLGLRLIYFSYDVKMKEKGDIPEGYSVSREKKERFSLILESASTNQTSMYLCASSAGQYTDTQYFGPGTRLTVL.

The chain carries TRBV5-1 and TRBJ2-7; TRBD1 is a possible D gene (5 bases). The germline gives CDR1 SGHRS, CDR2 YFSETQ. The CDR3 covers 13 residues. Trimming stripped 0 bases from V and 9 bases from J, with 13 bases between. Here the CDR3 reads CASSLDRPFVQYF. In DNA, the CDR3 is TGCGCCAGCAGCTTGGACAGGCCGTTCGTGCAGTACTTC.

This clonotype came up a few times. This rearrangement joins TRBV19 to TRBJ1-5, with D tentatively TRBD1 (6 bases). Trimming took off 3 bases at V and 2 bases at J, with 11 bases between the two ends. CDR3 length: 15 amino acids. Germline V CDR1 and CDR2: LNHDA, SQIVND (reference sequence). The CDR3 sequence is CASSMGAWGNQPQHF. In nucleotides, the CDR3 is TGTGCCAGTAGTATGGGGGCCTGGGGCAATCAGCCCCAGCATTTT.

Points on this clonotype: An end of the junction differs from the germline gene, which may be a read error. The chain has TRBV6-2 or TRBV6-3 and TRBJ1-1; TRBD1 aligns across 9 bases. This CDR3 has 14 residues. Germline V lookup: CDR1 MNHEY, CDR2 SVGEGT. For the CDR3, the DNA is TGTGCTAGCAGCGGGGACAGGGCAAACACTGAAGCTTTCTTT. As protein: CASSGDRANTEAFF.

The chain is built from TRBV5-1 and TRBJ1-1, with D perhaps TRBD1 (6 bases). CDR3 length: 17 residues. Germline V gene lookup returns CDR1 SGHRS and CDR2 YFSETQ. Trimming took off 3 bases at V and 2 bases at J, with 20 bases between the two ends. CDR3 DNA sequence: TGCGCCAGCAGCTCCCCAACGGACAGAAAGAGAAACACTGAAGCTTTCTTT. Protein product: CASSSPTDRKRNTEAFF.

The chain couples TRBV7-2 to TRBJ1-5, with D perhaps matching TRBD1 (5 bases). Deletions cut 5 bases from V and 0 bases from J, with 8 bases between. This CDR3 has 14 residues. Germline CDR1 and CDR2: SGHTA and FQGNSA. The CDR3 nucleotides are TGTGCCAGCAGCCAACAGGATAGCAATCAGCCCCAGCATTTT. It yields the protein CASSQQDSNQPQHF. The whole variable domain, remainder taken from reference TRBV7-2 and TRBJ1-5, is GAGVSQSPSNKVTEKGKDVELRCDPISGHTALYWYRQSLGQGLEFLIYFQGNSAPDKSGLPSDRFSAERTGGSVSTLTIQRTQQEDSAVYLCASSQQDSNQPQHFGDGTRLSIL.

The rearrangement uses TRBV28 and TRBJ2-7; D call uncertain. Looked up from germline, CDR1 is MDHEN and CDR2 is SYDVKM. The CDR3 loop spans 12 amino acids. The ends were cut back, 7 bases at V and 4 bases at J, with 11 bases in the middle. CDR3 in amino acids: CASNQAQYEQYF. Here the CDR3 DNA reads TGTGCCAGCAATCAGGCCCAGTACGAGCAGTACTTC. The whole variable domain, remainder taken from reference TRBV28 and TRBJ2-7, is DVKVTQSSRYLVKRTGEKVFLECVQDMDHENMFWYRQDPGLGLRLIYFSYDVKMKEKGDIPEGYSVSREKKERFSLILESASTNQTSMYLCASNQAQYEQYFGPGTRLTVT.

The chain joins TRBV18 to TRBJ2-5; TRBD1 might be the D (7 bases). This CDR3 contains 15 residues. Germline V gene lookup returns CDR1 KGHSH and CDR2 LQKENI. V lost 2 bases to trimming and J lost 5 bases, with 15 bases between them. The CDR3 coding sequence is TGTGCCAGCTCACCAGGAGGGGGCTCGGGTGAGACCCAGTACTTC. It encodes CASSPGGGSGETQYF.

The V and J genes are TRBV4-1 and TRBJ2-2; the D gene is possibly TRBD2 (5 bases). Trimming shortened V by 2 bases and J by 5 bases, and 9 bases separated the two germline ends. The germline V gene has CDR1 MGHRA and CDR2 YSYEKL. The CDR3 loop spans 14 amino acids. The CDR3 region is CASSQLGETGELFF. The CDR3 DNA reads TGCGCCAGCAGCCAACTCGGGGAGACCGGGGAGCTGTTTTTT.